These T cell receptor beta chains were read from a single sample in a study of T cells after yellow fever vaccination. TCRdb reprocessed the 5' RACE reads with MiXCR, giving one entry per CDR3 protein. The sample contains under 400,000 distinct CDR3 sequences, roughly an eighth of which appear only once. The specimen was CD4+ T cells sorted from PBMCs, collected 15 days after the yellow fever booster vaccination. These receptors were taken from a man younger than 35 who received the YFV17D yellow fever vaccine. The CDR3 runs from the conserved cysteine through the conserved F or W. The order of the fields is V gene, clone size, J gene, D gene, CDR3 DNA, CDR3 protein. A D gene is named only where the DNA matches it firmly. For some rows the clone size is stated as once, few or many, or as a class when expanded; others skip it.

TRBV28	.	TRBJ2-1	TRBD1	TGTGCCAGCAGTTCTGGGACAGTCTACAATGAGCAGTTCTTC	CASSSGTVYNEQFF
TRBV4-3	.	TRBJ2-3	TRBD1	TGCGCCAGCAGCCAACAGGGGGCTAGCACAGATACGCAGTATTTT	CASSQQGASTDTQYF
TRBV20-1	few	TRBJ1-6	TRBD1	TGCAGTGGCGGACAGGAGAGTAATAATTCACCCCTCCACTTT	CSGGQESNNSPLHF
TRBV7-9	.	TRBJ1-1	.	TGTGCCAGCACCTTGGGCATTCCGAACACTGAAGCTTTCTTT	CASTLGIPNTEAFF
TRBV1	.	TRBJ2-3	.	TGCACCAGCAGCACACGGCGGGGGGAGCGCACAGATACGCAGTATTTT	CTSSTRRGERTDTQYF
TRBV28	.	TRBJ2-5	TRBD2	TGTGCCAGCACCATCAGCGGGGCTAGCGGGGAAGAGACCCAGTACTTC	CASTISGASGEETQYF
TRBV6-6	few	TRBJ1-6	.	TGTGCCAGCAGTCAGCTCGGTTCACCCCTCCACTTT	CASSQLGSPLHF
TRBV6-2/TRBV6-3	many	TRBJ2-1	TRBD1	TGTGCCAGCAGTGACGACAGGGGGCGAATCTTC	CASSDDRGRIF
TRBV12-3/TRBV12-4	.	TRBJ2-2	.	TGTGCCAGCAGTTTAGCAGGGGGGATTACCGGGGAGCTGTTTTTT	CASSLAGGITGELFF
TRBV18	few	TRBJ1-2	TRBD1	TGTGCCAGCTCTCTCAACAGGGGGGACTATGGCTACACCTTC	CASSLNRGDYGYTF
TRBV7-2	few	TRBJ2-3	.	TGTGCCAGCAGCTTAGGGGGCCAAGGGTGGACAGATACGCAGTATTTT	CASSLGGQGWTDTQYF
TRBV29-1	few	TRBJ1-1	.	TGCAGCTTCTCAGGGGCCCCTAACACTGAAGCTTTCTTT	CSFSGAPNTEAFF
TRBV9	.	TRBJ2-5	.	TGTGCCAGCAGCGTAGCTCCAGGGAAAGAGACCCAGTACTTC	CASSVAPGKETQYF
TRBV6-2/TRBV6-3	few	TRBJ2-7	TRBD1	TGTGCCAGCAATACAGGGGACCCTCGGGGCGAGCAGTACTTC	CASNTGDPRGEQYF
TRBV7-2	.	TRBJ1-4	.	TGTGCCAGCAGCCCCTACCCCGGGGGGGATGAAAAACTGTTTTTT	CASSPYPGGDEKLFF
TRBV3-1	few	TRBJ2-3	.	TGTGCCAGCAGCCACGTCGATAGGGGAGATACGCAGTATTTT	CASSHVDRGDTQYF
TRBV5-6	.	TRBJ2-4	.	TGTGCCAGCAGCTTGCCAGGGAAAAACATTCAGTACTTC	CASSLPGKNIQYF
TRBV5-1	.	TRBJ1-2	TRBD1	TGCGCCAGCAGCCCCGCGGCAGGGGGCGACAACTATGGCTACACCTTC	CASSPAAGGDNYGYTF
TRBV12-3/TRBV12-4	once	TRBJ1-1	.	TGTGCCAGCGGAACCAGGGGAGGGAACACTGAAGCTTTCTTT	CASGTRGGNTEAFF
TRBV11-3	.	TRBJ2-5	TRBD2	TGTGCCAGCAGCTTAGAAGGGACTAGCCCCCCCCAAGAGACCCAGTACTTC	CASSLEGTSPPQETQYF
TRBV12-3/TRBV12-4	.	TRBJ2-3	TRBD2	TGTGCCAGCAGTCCACTAGCGGGGAGAATGGATACGCAGTATTTT	CASSPLAGRMDTQYF
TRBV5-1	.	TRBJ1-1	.	TGCGCCAGCAGTCACGACAGGCGGAACACTGAAGCTTTCTTT	CASSHDRRNTEAFF